These 17 T cell receptor beta chains were all obtained from the same sample, sequenced in a study of Graves' ophthalmopathy and Graves' hyperthyroidism. As the template, RNA transcripts were used to amplify TCR beta CDR3 regions. Investigators did first-round RT-PCR with HTBI primers, then second-round multiplex PCR. TCRdb reprocessed the multiplex PCR reads via MiXCR and lists one record per CDR3 protein. Of approximately 1.2 million distinct CDR3 sequences in the sample, 35% to 40% were seen once. The sequenced sample consisted of peripheral blood or thyroid tissue (not recorded which). Receptors originate from an adult man with Graves' hyperthyroidism.

The V gene is TRBV7-9, the J gene TRBJ2-5; TRBD1 aligns across 9 bases. The CDR3 loop spans 16 amino acids. Germline V CDR1 and CDR2: SEHNR, FQNEAQ (reference sequence). V was pared by 4 bases and J by 1 base, with 7 bases of the junction left unmatched. CDR3: CASSYRDRDTQETQYF. CDR3 coding DNA: TGTGCCAGCAGCTACCGGGACAGGGACACCCAAGAGACCCAGTACTTC.

This chain joins TRBV9 and TRBJ2-2, with D perhaps TRBD2 (6 bases). Germline loops: CDR1 SGDLS, CDR2 YYNGEE. This CDR3 is built from 14 residues. Trimming removed 0 bases from V and 6 bases from J, with 9 bases in between. The CDR3 is CASSVGRRAGELFF. Here the CDR3 DNA reads TGTGCCAGCAGCGTAGGACGGAGGGCCGGGGAGCTGTTTTTT.

This clonotype occurred many times. This sequence joins TRBV11-2 and TRBJ1-3, with no clear D. The germline V gene has CDR1 SGHAT and CDR2 FQNNGV. This CDR3 has 16 residues. Trimming removed 4 bases at V and 0 bases at J, with 13 bases between. DNA for the CDR3: TGTGCCAGCAGCTCATACACCGTGAGCTCTGGAAACACCATATATTTT. Its protein is CASSSYTVSSGNTIYF.

The chain links TRBV4-3 to TRBJ1-6; D may be TRBD1 (5 bases). The length of the CDR3 is 15 residues. The V gene's germline CDR1 is LGHNA and CDR2 YSLEER. V lost 0 bases to trimming and J lost 9 bases, with 12 bases between them. The CDR3 is CASSQEEGLSSPLHF. CDR3 DNA: TGCGCCAGCAGCCAAGAAGAGGGGTTGAGTTCACCCCTCCACTTT.

Ten or more counts support this clonotype. The V call is TRBV19, the J call TRBJ1-5, with 9 bases fitting TRBD1. J was trimmed by 2 bases and V by 5 bases; bases with no gene match: 10. CDR3 length: 17 residues. Germline V gene sequence: CDR1 LNHDA, CDR2 SQIVND (reference sequence). In DNA, the CDR3 is TGTGCCAGTAGTCTCCTCCGGACAGGGGTCGGCAATCAGCCCCAGCATTTT. Translating it yields CASSLLRTGVGNQPQHF.

This clonotype was observed a few times. The V call is TRBV10-2, the J call TRBJ2-7, with TRBD1 matching 9 bases. This CDR3 region has 15 residues. Trimming took 6 bases from V and 5 from J; bases not matched to a gene: 11. The germline V gene has CDR1 WSHSY and CDR2 SAAADI. CDR3 residues: CASSRSPGQGNEQYF. Here the CDR3 DNA reads TGCGCCAGCAGCCGGTCACCGGGACAGGGAAACGAGCAGTACTTC.

Worth noting for this clonotype: A much larger clone is a single base away; this may be a read error. This sequence joins TRBV6-5 and TRBJ1-2; 9 nucleotides agree with TRBD1. Germline CDR1 and CDR2: MNHEY and SVGAGI. CDR3 length equals 13 residues. The CDR3 loop reads CASRTDRGGGYIF. The CDR3 bases are TGTGCCAGCAGGACGGACAGGGGCGGTGGCTACATCTTC.

The chain combines TRBV7-9 with TRBJ1-1; D possibly corresponds to TRBD1 (5 bases). Trimming took 5 bases from V and 7 from J, leaving 11 bases between them. The CDR3 is 12 amino acids. From germline, CDR1 is SEHNR and CDR2 FQNEAQ (reference sequence). The CDR3 loop is CASSPLGLEAFF. CDR3 nucleotide sequence: TGTGCCAGCAGCCCCCTGGGGCTTGAAGCTTTCTTT.

This clonotype occurred many times. This rearrangement joins TRBV15 to TRBJ2-5, with a tentative D call TRBD2 (5 bases). The CDR3 extends over 13 amino acids. Germline CDR1 and CDR2: LNHNV and YYDKDF (reference sequence). V lost 4 bases, J lost 7 bases, and 13 bases lay in between. Here the CDR3 reads CATSTRGLGTQYF. In DNA, the CDR3 is TGTGCCACCAGCACCCGTGGACTGGGGACCCAGTACTTC.

This clonotype was counted a few times. The V gene is TRBV20-1, the J gene TRBJ1-2; the D gene is possibly TRBD1 (5 bases). Germline V gene data show CDR1 as DFQATT and CDR2 as SNEGSKA (reference sequence). V lost 3 bases, J lost 7 bases, and 27 bases lay in between. This CDR3 contains 17 residues. CDR3 region: CSASRGGTDPKVRGYTF. The CDR3 coding sequence is TGCAGTGCTAGTCGCGGGGGGACGGACCCCAAAGTACGTGGCTACACCTTC.

This clonotype appeared many times. The V and J genes are TRBV7-9 and TRBJ1-6; 11 positions match TRBD1. The CDR3 is 15 amino acids. Germline CDR1 reads SEHNR; CDR2 reads FQNEAQ (reference sequence). J was trimmed by 13 bases and V by 5 bases; bases with no gene match: 10. The CDR3 loop reads CASSQGTGGQGPLHF. As DNA, the CDR3 is TGTGCCAGCAGCCAAGGGACAGGGGGACAAGGCCCCCTCCACTTT. Full variable domain (rest looked up from reference TRBV7-9 and TRBJ1-6): DTGVSQNPRHKITKRGQNVTFRCDPISEHNRLYWYRQTLGQGPEFLTYFQNEAQLEKSRLLSDRFSAERPKGSFSTLEIQRTEQGDSAMYLCASSQGTGGQGPLHFGNGTRLTVT.

The chain couples TRBV11-2 to TRBJ2-1, with D tentatively TRBD2 (7 bases). Germline CDR1 SGHAT, CDR2 FQNNGV. The CDR3 consists of 15 residues. V lost 5 bases, J lost 2 bases, and 13 bases lay in between. CDR3 bases: TGTGCCAGCAGCGAGGAGGGGGGGACCTACAATGAGCAGTTCTTC. It codes for CASSEEGGTYNEQFF. Full variable domain (remainder filled in from reference TRBV11-2 and TRBJ2-1): EAGVAQSPRYKIIEKRQSVAFWCNPISGHATLYWYQQILGQGPKLLIQFQNNGVVDDSQLPKDRFSAERLKGVDSTLKIQPAKLEDSAVYLCASSEEGGTYNEQFFGPGTRLTVL.

The rearrangement links TRBV15 to TRBJ1-3; TRBD1 agrees at 8 bases. CDR1 is LNHNV and CDR2 is YYDKDF in the germline V gene (reference sequence). After removal of 1 base from V and 3 bases from J, the junction contained 17 bases not matched to a gene. The CDR3 extends over 20 amino acids. This chain's CDR3 is CATSRVSSLAGGIGGNTIYF. In nucleotides, the CDR3 is TGTGCCACCAGCAGAGTTTCTAGTTTAGCAGGGGGCATCGGTGGAAACACCATATATTTT.

J is TRBJ2-5 and V is TRBV7-9; the D gene could be TRBD1 or TRBD2 (6 bases each). Looked up from germline, CDR1 is SEHNR and CDR2 is FQNEAQ (reference sequence). The germline V and J ends were trimmed by 3 bases and 0 bases, with 17 bases remaining between them. CDR3 length: 17 residues. CDR3: CASSFPETGAHQETQYF. The CDR3 nucleotides read TGTGCCAGCAGCTTTCCCGAGACGGGGGCCCACCAAGAGACCCAGTACTTC.

This clonotype was detected ten times or more. The chain couples TRBV19 to TRBJ1-5, with D unresolved. Trimming took off 4 bases at V and 0 bases at J, with 10 bases between the two ends. CDR1 is LNHDA, CDR2 SQIVND, per germline (reference sequence). CDR3 length: 15 residues. In DNA form, the CDR3 reads TGTGCCAGTAGTACCCGGCGGACTAGCAATCAGCCCCAGCATTTT. Protein sequence: CASSTRRTSNQPQHF. Full variable domain (rest looked up from reference TRBV19 and TRBJ1-5): DGGITQSPKYLFRKEGQNVTLSCEQNLNHDAMYWYRQDPGQGLRLIYYSQIVNDFQKGDIAEGYSVSREKKESFPLTVTSAQKNPTAFYLCASSTRRTSNQPQHFGDGTRLSIL.

The sample holds many counts of this clonotype. The chain joins TRBV25-1 to TRBJ1-6; D unclear. The length of the CDR3 is 14 residues. Germline V lookup: CDR1 MGHDK, CDR2 SYGVNS. V lost 5 bases to trimming and J lost 4 bases, with 9 bases between them. CDR3 amino acids: CASSRLMYNSPLHF. CDR3 in DNA: TGTGCCAGCAGTAGGCTCATGTATAATTCACCCCTCCACTTT.

This clonotype was found many times. The rearrangement links TRBV20-1 to TRBJ2-7; either TRBD1 or TRBD2 may supply D (5 bases each). V was pared by 8 bases and J by 3 bases, with 23 bases between. Germline V lookup: CDR1 DFQATT, CDR2 SNEGSKA (reference sequence). The CDR3 is 15 residues long. CDR3 coding DNA: TGCAGTACAAGAGGGGACGGGGCCTCGGACTACGAGCAGTACTTC. This codes for CSTRGDGASDYEQYF.